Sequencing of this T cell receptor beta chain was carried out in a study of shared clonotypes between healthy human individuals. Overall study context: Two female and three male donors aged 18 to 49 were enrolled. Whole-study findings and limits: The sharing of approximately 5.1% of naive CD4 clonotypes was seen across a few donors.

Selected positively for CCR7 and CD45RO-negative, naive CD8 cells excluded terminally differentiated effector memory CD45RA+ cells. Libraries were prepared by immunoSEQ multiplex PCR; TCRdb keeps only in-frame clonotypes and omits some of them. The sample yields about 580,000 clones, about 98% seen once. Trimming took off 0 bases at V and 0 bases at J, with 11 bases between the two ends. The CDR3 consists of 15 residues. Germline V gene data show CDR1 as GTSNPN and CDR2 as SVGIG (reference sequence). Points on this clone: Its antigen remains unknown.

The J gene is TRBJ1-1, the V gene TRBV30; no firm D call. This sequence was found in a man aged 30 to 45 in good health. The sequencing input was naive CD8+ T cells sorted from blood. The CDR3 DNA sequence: TGTGCCTGGAGTGTACTAGCTGGGATGAACACTGAAGCTTTCTTT. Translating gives CAWSVLAGMNTEAFF. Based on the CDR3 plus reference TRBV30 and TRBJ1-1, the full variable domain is SQTIHQWPATLVQPVGSPLSLECTVEGTSNPNLYWYRQAAGRGLQLLFYSVGIGQISSEVPQNLSASRPQDRQFILSSKKLLLSDSGFYLCAWSVLAGMNTEAFFGQGTRLTVV.